This TCR beta chain was profiled in a study of CXCR3-negative and CXCR3-positive naive CD8 T cells. Study-wide points: Naive subsets did not differ in surface CD5, and TRB CDR3 properties served to infer TCR strength. CXCR3-negative and CXCR3-positive naive cells shared comparable TRBV-TRBJ usage, but memory cells did not.

Carrying UMI labels, the TRB cDNA libraries were prepared through 5' RACE. Following a re-call of the 5' RACE reads, TCRdb has one entry per CDR3 protein and lacks DNA. The ten top clones account for around 4%, within a sample of 55,000 to 65,000 distinct CDR3 sequences. Looked up from germline, CDR1 is SQVTM and CDR2 is ANQGSEA. The CDR3 spans 15 residues. The naive CD8+ gate required CD45RO-CCR7+CD27+CD95- phenotype. As concerns this clonotype: Antigen: not known.

This receptor was taken from a human donor in good health. Some clones in this sample may be carry-over from other donors' samples. V gene TRBV29-1 combines with J gene TRBJ2-1; with no DNA, the TCRdb D assignment of TRBD2 cannot be verified. Sequencing was done on a sample of naive CXCR3- CD8+ T cells from blood. The sample's subset: CD45RO-CCR7+CD27+CD95- naive CD8+ T cells lacking CXCR3 (TNR3-). The CDR3: CSVETGTRANNEQFF.